These 3 T cell receptor beta chains were sequenced from one sample in a study of cytomegalovirus exposure and HLA in healthy donors (dated 2017 in TCRdb). Libraries were constructed by the immunoSEQ multiplex PCR assay. TCRdb retrieved this table from immuneACCESS and kept in-frame rearrangements only. Not all clones are present; in checked studies, unresolved V genes account for under half, and no reason is known for the remainder. The sample table contains roughly 130,000 clones; only one count was recorded for about nine tenths of them. The ten biggest clones cover around 1.5% of the sample. Sequencing input: PBMCs. These TCRs come from a man aged 25 to 40 in good health and CMV-seronegative.

This sequence joins TRBV30 and TRBJ1-2; 7 bases match TRBD1. V lost 5 bases, J lost 8 bases, and 14 bases stayed unmatched. CDR1 and CDR2 (germline): GTSNPN, SVGIG (reference sequence). The length of the CDR3 is 14 residues. The CDR3 DNA sequence: TGTGCCTGGGTACGGGACAGAGCCCTCTGGGGCTACACCTTC. It translates to CAWVRDRALWGYTF.

This clone was detected once. The CDR3 sequence is CAWSVRGYYNEQFF. CDR3 nucleotide sequence: TGTGCCTGGAGTGTCCGGGGGTACTACAATGAGCAGTTCTTC. The rearrangement links TRBV30 to TRBJ2-1; perhaps TRBD2 as D (6 bases). CDR1 and CDR2 (germline): GTSNPN, SVGIG (reference sequence). Trimming removed 0 bases from V and 3 bases from J, with 9 bases in between. This CDR3 has 14 residues.

This clone has a single count. This chain uses TRBV7-2 with TRBJ2-7, with D possibly being TRBD2 (6 bases). V gave up 1 base and J gave up 2 bases, with 18 bases separating them. Per germline, CDR1 SGHTA and CDR2 FQGNSA. CDR3 length: 17 amino acids. CDR3 DNA: TGTGCCAGCAGCTTAGTGGCTTTGGGGACTCAGGCCTACGAGCAGTACTTC. Its translation: CASSLVALGTQAYEQYF.